This TCR beta chain was captured by sequencing in a study of beta chain features in type 1 diabetes (dated by TCRdb to 2017 to 2018). Regarding the research as a whole: No differences in mean age, gender distribution, total cell number or subset yield were found between patients and healthy donors. In the study, TCRB repertoires of sorted circulating CD4+ T cell subsets from recently diagnosed type 1 diabetes patients were compared with those of matched healthy donors. A total of approximately 100,000,000 sorted cells were examined across all samples, and the number of cells per subset was strongly correlated with RNA yield. Regulatory and stem cell-like memory subsets were isolated from only 8 patients and about 8 healthy donors, whereas naive and central memory subsets came from all 30 or so donors. Study-wide findings and limitations: In all four CD4+ subsets, TCRB CDR3 length was moderately but significantly shorter in type 1 diabetes patients. Patients with type 1 diabetes made fewer insertions and deleted more nucleotides at VDJ recombination sites, implying thymic rearrangement abnormalities. Because cDNA was sequenced instead of genomic DNA, highly expressing activated cells could be over-represented, though the groups showed no difference in activation or CD3 levels. Naive, central memory and regulatory TCRB repertoires appeared to be more similar among patients than among healthy donors. PCR may preferentially amplify shorter templates, but because patient and control samples were amplified and corrected together, any resulting skew would affect both groups equally. Because the HLA sub-analyses included only small numbers of individuals, any influence of HLA type on TCRB rearrangement was left unresolved.

The entire amount of isolated RNA was reverse transcribed using the High Capacity cDNA Reverse Transcription Kit, so the sequenced TCRB transcripts were expressed ones. Deep immunoSEQ sequencing was applied to naive, central memory and regulatory T cell samples, giving an average of about 3.6 million total reads per sample. After sorted cells were lysed in RLT buffer, RNA was extracted with DNase-treated RNeasy Micro or Mini kits, with the choice depending on cell number. Each cell subset was processed on its own to prevent cross-contamination, while patient and healthy donor samples were processed together. TCRB sequences were amplified from cDNA with the immunoSEQ multiplex PCR, producing 87-bp fragments spanning the CDR3 region. Sequencing of the amplicons was done on the Illumina HiSeq platform. The paper's data handling went like this. PCR bias was computationally corrected using synthetic template baselines, reads within Hamming distance 2 were collapsed, and singletons that could not be merged were discarded. Reads were aligned against IMGT so that V, D and J genes, CDR3 length and insertions or deletions at six rearrangement sites could be assigned. Clonotype counts were normalized to sorted cell number within each subset before computing true diversity and Gini coefficients with the tcR R package. Repertoire sharing was quantified using the overlap coefficient calculated on TCRB nucleotide sequences. Out-of-frame TCRB sequences from naive cells were analyzed to stand in for the pre-selection repertoire. The immuneACCESS repertoire file appears here via TCRdb, limited to in-frame rearrangements. These files lack a portion of the clones; in checked studies, under half of the deficit traces to unresolved V genes, and the cause of the others is not known. Clone size and V and J calls were adopted from that table, with D and trimming inferred from the DNA. The sample table contains 640,000 or so clones; only one count was recorded for roughly 13% of them. Of the sample, 0.022% falls within the top ten clones.

A single peripheral blood draw of approximately 0.11 L on average was collected from each donor into heparinised tubes. Naive, central memory, regulatory and stem cell-like memory CD4+ T cells were sorted on a BD FACSAria II using a panel including CD45RO, CCR7, CD25, CD127, CD95 and CD27. A purity above 98% was achieved for all sorted populations. Right away, PBMCs were isolated by Lymphoprep density gradient centrifugation and were stained directly, with no culture step. So that batch effects would be minimized, each experiment stained and sorted samples in pairs, pairing one healthy donor with one patient. CDR1 MNHNS and CDR2 SASEGT are derived from the germline V gene. Measured from the cysteine to the phenylalanine, the CDR3 is 13 residues long. Left in the record is the CDR3 DNA by itself, 39 bases read in frame from the first base. The trim is 8 bases for V and 1 base for J, with a gap of 9 bases between the germline ends.

This clone was observed a handful of times. Its antigen has not been determined. No base qualities exist here, and no much larger clone lies one base off it. The sample was naive CD4+ T cells from blood. In light of the paper, this sample's cell subset or site label describes: true naive CD4+ T cells. The clonotype was recovered from a man aged 18 to 30 with type 1 diabetes. The V gene is TRBV6-1 and the J gene is TRBJ2-1; D gene: possibly TRBD2, on 5 matching bases. Here is the DNA: TGTGCCAGCCGGCTAGCATCCTACAATGAGCAGTTCTTC. The resulting protein is CASRLASYNEQFF.